This entry lists 9 T cell receptor beta chains sequenced from one sample in a study of CD8+CD57+ T cells in acquired aplastic anemia. CD8+CD57+ cell expansion, shown by flow cytometry, had occurred in the patients selected for sequencing. Genomic DNA was employed as the template in profiling TCR beta VDJ and CDR3. One entry per CDR3 protein results from TCRdb running MiXCR on the reads. The table has around 150,000 distinct CDR3 sequences, around 50% seen once. The sample taken for sequencing was sorted CD4+, CD8+, or CD8+CD57+ T cells (not recorded which) from PBMCs. The receptors were gathered from a human donor with aplastic anemia.

This chain joins TRBV20-1 and TRBJ1-2, with D unresolved. V dropped 6 bases and J dropped 0 bases, with 11 bases sitting between them. The CDR3 runs to 13 residues. CDR1 is DFQATT, CDR2 SNEGSKA, per germline (reference sequence). The CDR3 region is CSALPPANYGYTF. CDR3 DNA sequence: TGCAGTGCGTTGCCTCCAGCTAACTATGGCTACACCTTC.

This clonotype was observed a handful of times. Written as DNA, the CDR3 is TGTGCCATCAGTTACGAACCGGGGCTTAGGTCCAATGAGCAGTTCTTC. This translates into CAISYEPGLRSNEQFF. V is TRBV10-3 and J is TRBJ2-1; D possibly matches TRBD1 or TRBD2 (5 bases each). V lost 5 bases, J lost 6 bases, and 20 bases lay in between. The CDR3 totals 16 residues. Germline V gene data show CDR1 as ENHRY and CDR2 as SYGVKD.

At least ten counts were recorded for this clonotype. The gene calls are TRBV6-2 or TRBV6-3 and TRBJ2-7; D not certain. CDR3 length: 11 residues. Germline-derived CDR1 and CDR2 are MNHEY and SVGEGT. The V end was cut by 4 bases, the J end by 10 bases, with 11 bases between. CDR3 amino acids: CASSSGYGQYF. In DNA, the CDR3 is TGTGCCAGCAGTTCTGGGTACGGACAGTACTTC.

Ten or more counts support this clonotype. The chain combines TRBV20-1 with TRBJ1-2; 11 bases are shared with TRBD1. The CDR3 consists of 12 residues. V lost 6 bases, J lost 9 bases, and 6 bases stayed unmatched. The germline gives CDR1 DFQATT, CDR2 SNEGSKA (reference sequence). CDR3 loop: CSALGQGGRYTF. The CDR3 DNA is TGCAGTGCATTGGGACAGGGGGGACGCTACACCTTC.

This chain links TRBV5-1 with TRBJ2-1, with D perhaps being TRBD1 or TRBD2 (5 bases each). The germline V and J ends were trimmed by 1 base and 8 bases, with 16 bases remaining between them. In germline, CDR1 is SGHRS, CDR2 YFSETQ. This CDR3 contains 15 residues. CDR3 DNA sequence: TGCGCCAGCAGCTTGACGAGGGTAGGGGTCGATGAGCAGTTCTTC. Translated, it gives CASSLTRVGVDEQFF.

The chain recombines TRBV20-1 with TRBJ2-5; no clear D gene. In germline, CDR1 is DFQATT, CDR2 SNEGSKA (reference sequence). V was clipped by 4 bases and J by 1 base, with 4 bases between them. The CDR3 runs to 11 residues. The CDR3 loop is CSANRQETQYF. The CDR3 DNA reads as TGCAGTGCTAACCGCCAAGAGACCCAGTACTTC.

This clonotype occurred a few times. The chain has TRBV19 and TRBJ1-1, with D hard to call. The CDR3 has 15 amino acids. Trimming shortened V by 7 bases and J by 0 bases, and 15 bases separated the two germline ends. The germline V gene encodes CDR1 LNHDA and CDR2 SQIVND (reference sequence). CDR3 sequence: CASTSVGRLNTEAFF. In DNA, the CDR3 is TGTGCCAGTACGTCGGTGGGCAGACTGAACACTGAAGCTTTCTTT.

CDR3 bases: TGTGCCAGCAGCTGGGGGGGACAGAACACTGAAGCTTTCTTT. Its translation is CASSWGGQNTEAFF. This sequence joins TRBV5-8 and TRBJ1-1; a weak D match, TRBD1 (6 bases). V shed 3 bases and J shed 1 base, with 10 bases lying between them. Germline V gene sequence: CDR1 SGHTS, CDR2 YDEGEE. The CDR3 loop spans 14 amino acids.

V gene TRBV6-5 combines with J gene TRBJ2-3, with D unresolved. The CDR3 length is 15 residues. Germline assignment: CDR1 MNHEY and CDR2 SVGAGI. The V gene lost 4 bases and the J gene lost 2 bases, with 13 bases spanning the gap. Written as DNA, the CDR3 is TGTGCCAGCAGTTCCGGGCGGCGTGACACAGATACGCAGTATTTT. Protein: CASSSGRRDTDTQYF.